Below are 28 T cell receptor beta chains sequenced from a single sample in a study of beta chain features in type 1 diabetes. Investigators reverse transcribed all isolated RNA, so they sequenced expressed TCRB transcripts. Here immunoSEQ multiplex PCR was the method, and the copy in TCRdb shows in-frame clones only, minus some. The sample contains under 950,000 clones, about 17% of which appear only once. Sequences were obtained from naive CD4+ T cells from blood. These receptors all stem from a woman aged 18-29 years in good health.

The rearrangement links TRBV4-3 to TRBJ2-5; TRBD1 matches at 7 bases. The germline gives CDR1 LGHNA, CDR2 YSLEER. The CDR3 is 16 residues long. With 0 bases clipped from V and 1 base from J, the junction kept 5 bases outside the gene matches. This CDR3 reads CASSQDRAGGQETQYF. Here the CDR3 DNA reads TGCGCCAGCAGCCAAGATAGGGCAGGGGGCCAAGAGACCCAGTACTTC.

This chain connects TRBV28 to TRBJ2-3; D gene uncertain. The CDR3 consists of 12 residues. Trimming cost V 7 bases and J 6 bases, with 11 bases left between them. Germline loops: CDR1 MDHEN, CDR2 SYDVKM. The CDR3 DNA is TGTGCCAGCAACCCTCGTGGGGATACGCAGTATTTT. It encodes CASNPRGDTQYF.

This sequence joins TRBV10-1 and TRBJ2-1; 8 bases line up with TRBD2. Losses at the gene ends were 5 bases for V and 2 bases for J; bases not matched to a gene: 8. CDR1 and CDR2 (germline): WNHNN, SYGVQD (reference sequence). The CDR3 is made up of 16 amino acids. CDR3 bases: TGCGCCAGCAGTCCTATAGCGGGAATTACCTACAATGAGCAGTTCTTC. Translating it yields CASSPIAGITYNEQFF.

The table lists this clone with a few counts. CDR3 sequence (DNA): TGTGCCAGCTCACCCTTTGAGGGACAGGGATACGAGCAGTACTTC. The encoded protein is CASSPFEGQGYEQYF. The genes are TRBV18 and TRBJ2-7; 9 nucleotides agree with TRBD1. CDR1 and CDR2 from the germline V gene are KGHSH and LQKENI. The CDR3 covers 15 residues. V dropped 3 bases and J dropped 4; count of bases not matched to a gene: 7.

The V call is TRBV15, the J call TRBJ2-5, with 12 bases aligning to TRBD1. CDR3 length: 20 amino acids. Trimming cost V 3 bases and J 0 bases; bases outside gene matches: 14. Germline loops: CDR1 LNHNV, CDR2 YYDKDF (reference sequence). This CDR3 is CATSRPPGQGASQYQETQYF. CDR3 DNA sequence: TGTGCCACCAGCAGGCCTCCGGGACAGGGGGCGTCCCAATACCAAGAGACCCAGTACTTC.

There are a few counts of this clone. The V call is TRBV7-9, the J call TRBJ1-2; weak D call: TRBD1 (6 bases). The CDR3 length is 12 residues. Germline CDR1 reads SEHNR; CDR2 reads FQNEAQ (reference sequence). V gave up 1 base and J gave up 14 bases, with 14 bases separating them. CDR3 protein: CASSLEGGQWTF. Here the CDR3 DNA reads TGTGCCAGCAGCTTAGAGGGGGGCCAGTGGACCTTC.

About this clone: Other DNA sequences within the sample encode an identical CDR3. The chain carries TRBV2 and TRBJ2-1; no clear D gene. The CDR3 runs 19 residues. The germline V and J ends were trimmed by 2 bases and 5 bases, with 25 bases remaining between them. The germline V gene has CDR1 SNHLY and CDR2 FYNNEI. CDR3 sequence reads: CASSEIQRRAAFTHNEQFF. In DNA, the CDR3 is TGTGCCAGCAGTGAAATACAGCGTAGGGCAGCCTTCACTCACAATGAGCAGTTCTTC.

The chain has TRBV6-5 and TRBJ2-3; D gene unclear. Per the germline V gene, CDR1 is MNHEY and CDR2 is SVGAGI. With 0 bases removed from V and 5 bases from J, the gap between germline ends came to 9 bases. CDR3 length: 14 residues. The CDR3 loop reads CASSYSTQKDTQYF. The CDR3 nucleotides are TGTGCCAGCAGTTACTCTACGCAGAAAGATACGCAGTATTTT.

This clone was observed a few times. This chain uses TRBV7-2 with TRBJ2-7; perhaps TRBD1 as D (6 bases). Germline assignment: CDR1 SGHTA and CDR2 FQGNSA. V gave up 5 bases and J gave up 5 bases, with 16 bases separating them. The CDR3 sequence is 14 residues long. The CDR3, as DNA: TGTGCCAGCAGCCCATGGGGGACACTCAACGAGCAGTACTTC. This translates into CASSPWGTLNEQYF.

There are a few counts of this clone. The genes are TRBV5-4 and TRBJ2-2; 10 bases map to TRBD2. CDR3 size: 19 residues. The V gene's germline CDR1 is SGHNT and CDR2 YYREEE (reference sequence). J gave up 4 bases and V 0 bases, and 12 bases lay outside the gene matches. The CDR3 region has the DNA TGTGCCAGCAGCTTGGCCTCCAGGACTAGCGGAGACGTCACCGGGGAGCTGTTTTTT. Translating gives CASSLASRTSGDVTGELFF.

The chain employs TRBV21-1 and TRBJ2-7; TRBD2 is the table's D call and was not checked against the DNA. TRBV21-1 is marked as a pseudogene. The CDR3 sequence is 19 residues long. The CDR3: CASSAGRGRGDSRCYEQYF. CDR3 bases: TGTGCCAGCAGCGCCGGGCGGGGAAGAGGTGATTCCAGATGTTACGAGCAGTACTTC.

CDR3 region: CASKEGVGQPQHF. The CDR3 region has the DNA TGTGCCAGCAAAGAAGGCGTTGGTCAGCCCCAGCATTTT. The genes are TRBV2 and TRBJ1-5; D is ambiguous. V gave up 7 bases and J gave up 6 bases, with 13 bases separating them. CDR3 length equals 13 residues. In germline, CDR1 is SNHLY, CDR2 FYNNEI. The whole variable domain, filled in from reference TRBV2 and TRBJ1-5, reads EPEVTQTPSHQVTQMGQEVILRCVPISNHLYFYWYRQILGQKVEFLVSFYNNEISEKSEIFDDQFSVERPDGSNFTLKIRSTKLEDSAMYFCASKEGVGQPQHFGDGTRLSIL.

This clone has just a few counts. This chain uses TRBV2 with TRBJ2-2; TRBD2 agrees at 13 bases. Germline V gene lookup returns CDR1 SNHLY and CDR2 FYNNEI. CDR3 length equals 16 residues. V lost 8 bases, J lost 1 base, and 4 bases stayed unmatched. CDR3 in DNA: TGTGCCAGCCGCCGGACTAGCGGGAGGAACACCGGGGAGCTGTTTTTT. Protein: CASRRTSGRNTGELFF.

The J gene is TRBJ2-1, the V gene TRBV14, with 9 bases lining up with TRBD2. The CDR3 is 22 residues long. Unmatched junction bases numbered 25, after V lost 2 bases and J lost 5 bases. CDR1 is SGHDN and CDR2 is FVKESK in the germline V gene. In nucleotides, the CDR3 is TGTGCCAGCAGCCAATTCCCCCAAGCCAAAAACTCAAGACTAGCGGAAGACAATGAGCAGTTCTTC. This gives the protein CASSQFPQAKNSRLAEDNEQFF.

CDR3 bases: TGTGCCAGCACCCCCCTGGGGAGATCCGGAAAGACCCAGTACTTC. Its translation is CASTPLGRSGKTQYF. The rearrangement uses TRBV6-5 and TRBJ2-5; D may be TRBD2 (5 bases). Germline assignment: CDR1 MNHEY and CDR2 SVGAGI. Trimming stripped 7 bases from V and 6 bases from J, with 21 bases between. The CDR3 is 15 residues long.

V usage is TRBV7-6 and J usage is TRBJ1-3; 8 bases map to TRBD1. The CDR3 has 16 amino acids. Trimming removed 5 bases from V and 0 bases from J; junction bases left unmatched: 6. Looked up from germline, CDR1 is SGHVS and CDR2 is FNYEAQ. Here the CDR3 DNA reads TGTGCCAGCAGCGAGGGACAGGCGCTCTCTGGAAACACCATATATTTT. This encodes CASSEGQALSGNTIYF.

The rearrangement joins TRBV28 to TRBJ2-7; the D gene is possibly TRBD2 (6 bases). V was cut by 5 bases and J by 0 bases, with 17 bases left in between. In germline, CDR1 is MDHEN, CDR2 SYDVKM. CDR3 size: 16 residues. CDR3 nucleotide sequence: TGTGCCAGCAGTGAGCCCGGGACTCCAGGCTCCTACGAGCAGTACTTC. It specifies CASSEPGTPGSYEQYF.

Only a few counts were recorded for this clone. CDR3: CASSLEGVAGAGTGELFF. The DNA of the CDR3 is TGTGCCAGCAGCTTGGAGGGGGTGGCGGGAGCGGGCACCGGGGAGCTGTTTTTT. The chain links TRBV5-4 to TRBJ2-2; possible D gene TRBD2, 7 bases. The germline V gene has CDR1 SGHNT and CDR2 YYREEE (reference sequence). With 0 bases removed from V and 4 bases from J, the gap between germline ends came to 19 bases. The CDR3 runs 18 residues. The entire variable domain, with the rest obtained from reference TRBV5-4 and TRBJ2-2, is as follows: ETGVTQSPTHLIKTRGQQVTLRCSSQSGHNTVSWYQQALGQGPQFIFQYYREEENGRGNFPPRFSGLQFPNYSSELNVNALELDDSALYLCASSLEGVAGAGTGELFFGEGSRLTVL.

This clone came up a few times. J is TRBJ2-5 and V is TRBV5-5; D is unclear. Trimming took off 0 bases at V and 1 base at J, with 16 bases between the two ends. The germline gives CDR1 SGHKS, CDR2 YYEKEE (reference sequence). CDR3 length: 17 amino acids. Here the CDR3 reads CASSLAVGPTLQETQYF. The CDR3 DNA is TGTGCCAGCAGCTTGGCGGTTGGACCTACCCTCCAAGAGACCCAGTACTTC.

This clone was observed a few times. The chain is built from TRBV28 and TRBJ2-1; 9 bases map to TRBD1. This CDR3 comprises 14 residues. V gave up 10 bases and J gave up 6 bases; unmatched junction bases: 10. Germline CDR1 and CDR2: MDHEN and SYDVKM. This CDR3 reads CAIRDRARSNEQFF. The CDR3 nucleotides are TGTGCCATAAGGGACAGGGCGCGATCCAATGAGCAGTTCTTC.

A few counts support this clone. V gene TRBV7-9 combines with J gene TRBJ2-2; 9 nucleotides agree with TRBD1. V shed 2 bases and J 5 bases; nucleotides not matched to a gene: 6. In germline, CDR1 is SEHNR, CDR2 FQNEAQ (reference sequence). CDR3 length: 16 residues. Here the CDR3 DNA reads TGTGCCAGCAGCTTAAAAGGGACAGGGTTAACCGGGGAGCTGTTTTTT. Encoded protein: CASSLKGTGLTGELFF.

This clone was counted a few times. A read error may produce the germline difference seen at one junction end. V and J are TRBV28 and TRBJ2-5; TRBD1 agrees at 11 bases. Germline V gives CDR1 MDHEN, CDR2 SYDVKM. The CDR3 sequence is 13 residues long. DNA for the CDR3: TGTGCCAGCAATTACGGCCCAATGGACAGGGGGCACTTC. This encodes CASNYGPMDRGHF.

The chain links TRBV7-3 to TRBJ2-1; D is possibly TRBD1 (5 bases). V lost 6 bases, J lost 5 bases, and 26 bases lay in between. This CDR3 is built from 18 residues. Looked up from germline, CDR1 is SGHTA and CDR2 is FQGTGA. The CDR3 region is CASSHSAPPGSFNNEQFF. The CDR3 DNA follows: TGTGCCAGCAGTCACAGCGCCCCCCCAGGGTCGTTTAACAATGAGCAGTTCTTC.

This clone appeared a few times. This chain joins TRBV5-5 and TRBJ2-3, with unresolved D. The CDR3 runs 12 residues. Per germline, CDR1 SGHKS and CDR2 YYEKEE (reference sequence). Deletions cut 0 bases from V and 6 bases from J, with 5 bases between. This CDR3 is CASSLARDTQYF. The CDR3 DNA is TGTGCCAGCAGCTTGGCTCGCGATACGCAGTATTTT.

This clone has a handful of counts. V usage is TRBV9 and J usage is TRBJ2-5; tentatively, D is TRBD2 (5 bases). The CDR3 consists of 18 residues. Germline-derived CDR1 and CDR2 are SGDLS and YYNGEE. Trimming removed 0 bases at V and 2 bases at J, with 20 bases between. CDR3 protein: CASSVVPPIGLKQETQYF. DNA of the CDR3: TGTGCCAGCAGCGTAGTTCCGCCGATTGGACTGAAGCAAGAGACCCAGTACTTC. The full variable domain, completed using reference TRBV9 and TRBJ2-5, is DSGVTQTPKHLITATGQRVTLRCSPRSGDLSVYWYQQSLDQGLQFLIQYYNGEERAKGNILERFSAQQFPDLHSELNLSSLELGDSALYFCASSVVPPIGLKQETQYFGPGTRLLVL.

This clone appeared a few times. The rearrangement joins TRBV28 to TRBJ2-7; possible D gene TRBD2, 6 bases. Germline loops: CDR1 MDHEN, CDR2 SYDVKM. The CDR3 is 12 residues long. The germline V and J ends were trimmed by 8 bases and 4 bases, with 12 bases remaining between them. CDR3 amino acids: CASGGVLYEQYF. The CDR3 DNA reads TGTGCCAGCGGAGGGGTTCTTTACGAGCAGTACTTC.

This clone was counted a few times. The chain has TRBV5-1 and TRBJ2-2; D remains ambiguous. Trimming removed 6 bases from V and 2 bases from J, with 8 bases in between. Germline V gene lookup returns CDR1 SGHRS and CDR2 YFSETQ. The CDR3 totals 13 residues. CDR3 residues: CASTFPNTGELFF. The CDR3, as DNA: TGCGCCAGCACCTTCCCCAACACCGGGGAGCTGTTTTTT.

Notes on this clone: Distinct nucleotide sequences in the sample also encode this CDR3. This CDR3 is CASSDRVGNQPQHF. The CDR3 bases are TGTGCCAGCAGTGACAGGGTTGGCAATCAGCCCCAGCATTTT. This chain joins TRBV2 and TRBJ1-5; D perhaps matches TRBD1 (5 bases). The V and J ends lost 3 bases and 2 bases respectively, with 8 bases between them. Germline V gene data show CDR1 as SNHLY and CDR2 as FYNNEI. This CDR3 comprises 14 residues.